Presented here are 12 T cell receptor beta chains from one specimen sequenced in a study of monozygotic twins with inflammatory bowel disease. TCRdb reprocessed the 5' RACE reads and reports one entry per CDR3 protein, with no DNA. Its table records about 93,000 distinct CDR3 sequences. The material sequenced was blood. Receptor source: a human donor with ulcerative colitis or Crohn's disease, or a healthy co-twin of an affected twin (not recorded which).

This chain uses TRBV5-6 with TRBJ2-6; TCRdb gives TRBD1 as the D gene, but with no DNA this cannot be confirmed. This CDR3 has 15 amino acids. Germline assignment: CDR1 SGHDT and CDR2 YYEEEE. This CDR3 reads CASSRRGPGANVLTF.

The chain couples TRBV20-1 to TRBJ2-3; TCRdb gives TRBD2 as the D gene, but with no DNA this cannot be confirmed. CDR3 length: 15 residues. The V gene's germline CDR1 is DFQATT and CDR2 SNEGSKA (reference sequence). The CDR3: CSARTLAGGLNTQYF.

The chain is built from TRBV6-6 and TRBJ1-4; TCRdb picks TRBD1, but there is no DNA to check that call. From germline, CDR1 is MNHNY and CDR2 SVGAGI (reference sequence). This CDR3 spans 13 amino acids. CDR3 protein: CAGRGEFNEKLFF.

The gene calls are TRBV11-3 and TRBJ1-1; TCRdb designates TRBD1, a call that cannot be tested without DNA. CDR1 and CDR2 from the germline V gene are SGHNT and YENEEA. The CDR3 covers 15 residues. The CDR3 protein is CASSLSGTVNTEAFF.

The chain recombines TRBV7-2 with TRBJ2-3; without DNA, the TCRdb call of TRBD1 cannot be checked. CDR1 SGHTA and CDR2 FQGNSA come from the germline V gene. The CDR3 sequence is 15 residues long. This CDR3 reads CASSLVTVGADTQYF.

The chain links TRBV27 to TRBJ2-1; the TCRdb call, TRBD1, lacks DNA for checking. The CDR3 spans 14 residues. Per the germline V gene, CDR1 is MNHEY and CDR2 is SMNVEV (reference sequence). The CDR3 here is CASSPSLAHNEQFF.

The genes are TRBV29-1 and TRBJ1-1; TCRdb's D call, TRBD1, is unchecked because there is no DNA. The CDR3 consists of 12 residues. Per germline, CDR1 SQVTM and CDR2 ANQGSEA. CDR3 amino acids: CSVVGPGSEAFF.

The chain is built from TRBV7-2 and TRBJ2-3. CDR1 is SGHTA, CDR2 FQGNSA, per germline. This CDR3 comprises 15 residues. CDR3: CASSSRLVSADTQYF.

The rearrangement joins TRBV11-2 to TRBJ1-2; TCRdb calls TRBD1, which cannot be checked without DNA. Germline-derived CDR1 and CDR2 are SGHAT and FQNNGV. The CDR3 covers 15 residues. The CDR3 protein is CASSPEVMRGWGYTF. The full variable domain, its missing parts supplied by reference TRBV11-2 and TRBJ1-2, is EAGVAQSPRYKIIEKRQSVAFWCNPISGHATLYWYQQILGQGPKLLIQFQNNGVVDDSQLPKDRFSAERLKGVDSTLKIQPAKLEDSAVYLCASSPEVMRGWGYTFGSGTRLTVV.

V is TRBV20-1 and J is TRBJ2-1; the TCRdb call, TRBD1, lacks DNA for checking. Germline values: CDR1 DFQATT, CDR2 SNEGSKA (reference sequence). The CDR3 consists of 15 residues. CDR3 loop: CSARDRQGDLHEQFF.

V is TRBV2 and J is TRBJ1-1; the D call from TCRdb, TRBD1, cannot be confirmed without DNA. Germline V gene data show CDR1 as SNHLY and CDR2 as FYNNEI. The CDR3 runs 13 residues. The CDR3 sequence: CASRGQAVTEAFF.

The J gene is TRBJ2-1, the V gene TRBV20-1. The CDR3 sequence is 17 residues long. CDR1 and CDR2 (germline): DFQATT, SNEGSKA (reference sequence). The CDR3 sequence: CSARETPSGGSYNEQFF.